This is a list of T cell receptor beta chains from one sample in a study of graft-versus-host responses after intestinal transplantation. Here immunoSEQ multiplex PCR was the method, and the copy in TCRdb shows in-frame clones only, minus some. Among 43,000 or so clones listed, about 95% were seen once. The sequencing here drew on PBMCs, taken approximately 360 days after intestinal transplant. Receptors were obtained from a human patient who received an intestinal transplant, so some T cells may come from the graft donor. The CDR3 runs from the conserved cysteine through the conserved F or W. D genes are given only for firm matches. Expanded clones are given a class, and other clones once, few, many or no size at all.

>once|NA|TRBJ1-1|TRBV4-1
CASSLYREGTEAFF
TGCGCCAGCAGCCTATACAGGGAAGGAACTGAAGCTTTCTTT
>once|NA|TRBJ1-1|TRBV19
CASSATFLKTEAFF
TGTGCCTCCTCCGCGACATTCCTTAAAACTGAAGCTTTCTTT
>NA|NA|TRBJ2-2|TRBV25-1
CASSDPDKIGELFF
TGTGCCAGCAGTGACCCGGACAAGATCGGGGAGCTGTTTTTT
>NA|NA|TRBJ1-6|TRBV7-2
CASSLGTGTLNSPLHF
TGTGCCAGCAGCTTAGGAACCGGGACCTTAAATTCACCCCTCCACTTT
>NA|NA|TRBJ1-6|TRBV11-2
CASSLGLGGTYNSPLHF
TGTGCCAGCAGCTTAGGTCTGGGAGGGACCTATAATTCACCCCTCCACTTT
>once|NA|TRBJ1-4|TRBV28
CASRAPGENEKLFF
TGTGCCAGCAGGGCGCCAGGGGAGAATGAAAAACTGTTTTTT
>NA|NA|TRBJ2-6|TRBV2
CASSFEDRSGANVLTF
TGTGCCAGCAGTTTCGAGGACCGCTCTGGGGCCAACGTCCTGACTTTC
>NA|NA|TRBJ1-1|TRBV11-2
CASRGGQLLVTGGTEAFF
TGTGCCAGCAGGGGAGGACAATTACTCGTCACGGGTGGCACTGAAGCTTTCTTT
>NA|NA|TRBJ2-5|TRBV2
CASSEGETQYF
TGTGCCAGCAGTGAAGGAGAGACCCAGTACTTC
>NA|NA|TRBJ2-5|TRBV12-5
CASGRDTQETQYF
TGTGCTAGTGGTCGGGACACCCAAGAGACCCAGTACTTC
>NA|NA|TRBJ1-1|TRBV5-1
CASSLDNTEAFF
TGCGCCAGCAGCTTGGATAACACTGAAGCTTTCTTT
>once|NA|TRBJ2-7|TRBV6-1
CASISAIPFEQYF
TGTGCCAGTATCTCGGCCATCCCGTTCGAGCAGTACTTC
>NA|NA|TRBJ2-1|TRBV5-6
CASSLVSGVYQFF
TGTGCCAGCAGCTTGGTGTCGGGAGTCTACCAGTTCTTC
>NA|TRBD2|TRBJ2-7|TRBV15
CATSSSGGGAREQYF
TGTGCCACCAGCAGTAGCGGGGGGGGTGCGCGCGAGCAGTACTTC
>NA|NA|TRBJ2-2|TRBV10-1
CASSEGGRTGELFF
TGCGCCAGCAGTGAAGGGGGGAGGACCGGGGAGCTGTTTTTT
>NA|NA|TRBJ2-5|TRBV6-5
CASSAGLAETQYF
TGTGCCAGCAGCGCAGGGTTAGCAGAGACCCAGTACTTC
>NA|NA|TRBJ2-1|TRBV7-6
CASSLGELDEQFF
TGTGCCAGCAGCTTAGGGGAGTTGGATGAGCAGTTCTTC
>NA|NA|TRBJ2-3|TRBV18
CASSPIDSTDTQYF
TGTGCCAGCTCACCAATAGATAGCACAGATACGCAGTATTTT
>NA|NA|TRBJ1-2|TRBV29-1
CSVVNPSNYGYTF
TGCAGCGTTGTGAATCCGAGTAACTATGGCTACACCTTC
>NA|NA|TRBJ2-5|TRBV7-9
CASTPSREETQYF
TGTGCCAGCACCCCAAGCAGGGAAGAGACCCAGTACTTC
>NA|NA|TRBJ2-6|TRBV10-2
CASSEVWGWDSGANVLTF
TGCGCCAGCAGTGAGGTATGGGGCTGGGACTCTGGGGCCAACGTCCTGACTTTC
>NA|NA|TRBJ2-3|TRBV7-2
CASSLRSGGRDTQYF
TGTGCCAGCAGCTTAAGGTCTGGGGGGAGAGATACGCAGTATTTT
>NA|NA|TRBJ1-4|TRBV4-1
CASSQDRGVFRANEKLFF
TGCGCCAGCAGCCAAGATCGGGGGGTATTCAGGGCTAATGAAAAACTGTTTTTT
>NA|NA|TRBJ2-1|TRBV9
CASSGKYNEQFF
TGTGCCAGCAGCGGGAAATACAATGAGCAGTTCTTC
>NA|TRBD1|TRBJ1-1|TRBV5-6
CASSLDRGNTEAFF
TGTGCCAGCAGCTTGGACAGGGGGAACACTGAAGCTTTCTTT
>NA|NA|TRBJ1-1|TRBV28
CASSSSGALNTEAFF
TGTGCCAGCAGCTCATCCGGGGCTCTGAACACTGAAGCTTTCTTT
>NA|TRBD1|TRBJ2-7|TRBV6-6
CASSLGQSSYEQYF
TGTGCCAGCAGTTTGGGACAGAGCTCCTACGAGCAGTACTTC
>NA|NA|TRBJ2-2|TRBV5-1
CASSGAGELFF
TGCGCCAGCAGCGGGGCCGGGGAGCTGTTTTTT
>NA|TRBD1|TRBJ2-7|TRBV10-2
CASGTGEQYF
TGCGCCAGCGGGACAGGCGAGCAGTACTTC
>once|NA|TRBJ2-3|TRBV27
CASSLIGRPSTDTQYF
TGTGCCAGCAGTTTGATCGGCAGACCAAGCACAGATACGCAGTATTTT
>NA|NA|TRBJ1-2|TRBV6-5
CASSDTDYGYTF
TGTGCCAGCAGTGACACGGACTATGGCTACACCTTC
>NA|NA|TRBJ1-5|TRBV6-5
CASSYGQHSNQPQHF
TGTGCCAGCAGTTACGGGCAGCATAGCAATCAGCCCCAGCATTTT
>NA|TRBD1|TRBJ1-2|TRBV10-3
CAITEFEPRTGSGYTF
TGTGCCATCACCGAATTCGAACCGAGGACAGGGTCTGGCTACACCTTC